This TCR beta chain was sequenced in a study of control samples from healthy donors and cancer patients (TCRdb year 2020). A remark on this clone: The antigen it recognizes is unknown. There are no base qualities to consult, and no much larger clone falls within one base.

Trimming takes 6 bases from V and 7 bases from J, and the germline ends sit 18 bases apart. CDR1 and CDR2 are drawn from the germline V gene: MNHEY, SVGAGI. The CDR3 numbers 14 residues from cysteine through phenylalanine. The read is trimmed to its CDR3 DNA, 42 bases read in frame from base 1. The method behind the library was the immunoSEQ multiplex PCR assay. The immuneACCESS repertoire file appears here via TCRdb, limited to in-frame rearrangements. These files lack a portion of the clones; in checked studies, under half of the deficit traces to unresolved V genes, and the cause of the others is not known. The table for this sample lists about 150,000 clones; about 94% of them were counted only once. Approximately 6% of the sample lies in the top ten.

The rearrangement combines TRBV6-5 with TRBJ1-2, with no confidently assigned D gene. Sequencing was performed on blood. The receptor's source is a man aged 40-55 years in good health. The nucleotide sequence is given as TGTGCCAGCAGCCCAGGACGGAGACCGAGTGGCTACACCTTC. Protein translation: CASSPGRRPSGYTF.